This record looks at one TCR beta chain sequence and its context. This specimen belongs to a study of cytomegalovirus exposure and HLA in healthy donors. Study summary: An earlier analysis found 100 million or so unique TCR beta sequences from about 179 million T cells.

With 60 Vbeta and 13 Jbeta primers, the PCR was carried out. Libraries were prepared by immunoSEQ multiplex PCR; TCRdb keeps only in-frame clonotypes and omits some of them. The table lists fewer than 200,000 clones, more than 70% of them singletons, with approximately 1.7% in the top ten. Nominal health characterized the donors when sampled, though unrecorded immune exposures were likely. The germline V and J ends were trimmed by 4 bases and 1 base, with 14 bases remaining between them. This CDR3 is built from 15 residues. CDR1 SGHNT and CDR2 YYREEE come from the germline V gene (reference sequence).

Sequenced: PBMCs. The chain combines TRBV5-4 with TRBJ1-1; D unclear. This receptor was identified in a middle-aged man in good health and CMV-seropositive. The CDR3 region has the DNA TGTGCCAGCAGCAGTACGGGAGCCGCGAACACTGAAGCTTTCTTT. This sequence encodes CASSSTGAANTEAFF.